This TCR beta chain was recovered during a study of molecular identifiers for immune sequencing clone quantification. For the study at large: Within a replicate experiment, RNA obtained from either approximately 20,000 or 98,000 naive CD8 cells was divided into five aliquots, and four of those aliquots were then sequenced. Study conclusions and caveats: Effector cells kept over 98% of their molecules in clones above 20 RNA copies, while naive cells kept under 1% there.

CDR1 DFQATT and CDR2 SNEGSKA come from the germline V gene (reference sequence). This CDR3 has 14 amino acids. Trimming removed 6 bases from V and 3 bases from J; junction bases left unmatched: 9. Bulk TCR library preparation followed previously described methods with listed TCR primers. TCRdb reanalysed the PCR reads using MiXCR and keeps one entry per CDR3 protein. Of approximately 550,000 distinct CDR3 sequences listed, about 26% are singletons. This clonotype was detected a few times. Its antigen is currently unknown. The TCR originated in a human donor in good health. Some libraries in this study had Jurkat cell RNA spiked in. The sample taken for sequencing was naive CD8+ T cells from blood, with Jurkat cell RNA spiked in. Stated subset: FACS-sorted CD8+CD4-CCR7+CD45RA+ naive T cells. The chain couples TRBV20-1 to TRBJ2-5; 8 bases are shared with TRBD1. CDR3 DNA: TGCAGTGCCAGACAGGGGCCACGGGAAGAGACCCAGTACTTC. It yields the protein CSARQGPREETQYF.